The rows below give T cell receptor beta chains drawn from one sample of a study of cytomegalovirus exposure and HLA in healthy donors. The assay was immunoSEQ multiplex PCR, and TCRdb's table has in-frame clones only and misses some. The sample shows 140,000 to 150,000 clones, roughly 85% of them seen only once. The source material was PBMCs. Receptors were obtained from a young woman in good health and CMV-seronegative. Each CDR3 is given with its conserved first and last residue. A D gene is named only where the DNA matches it firmly. Size tells how often a clone was seen (once, few, many) or the class of an expanded clone, and some rows leave it out.

clone_size,j_call,d_call,v_call,cdr3_nt,cdr3_aa
NA,TRBJ1-2,NA,TRBV4-1,TGCGCCAGCAGCCAGGTTGGAGGGGCCTCTAACTATGGCTACACCTTC,CASSQVGGASNYGYTF
once,TRBJ2-7,TRBD2,TRBV7-2,TGTGCCAGCAGCTTAGCGAGCGGGGGCGGGGCCTACGAGCAGTACTTC,CASSLASGGGAYEQYF
NA,TRBJ1-2,TRBD1,TRBV7-8,TGTGCCAGCAGCCCGACAGGGGGACCCTATGGCTACACCTTC,CASSPTGGPYGYTF
few,TRBJ1-5,NA,TRBV6-5,TGTGCCAGCAGCTTACAGGGCAGCAATCAGCCCCAGCATTTT,CASSLQGSNQPQHF
NA,TRBJ1-2,TRBD1,TRBV5-1,TGCGCCAGCAGGGGACAGGGTTTTGGCTACACCTTC,CASRGQGFGYTF
few,TRBJ1-1,NA,TRBV6-5,TGTGCCAGCAGCCCCTCGGTGAACACTGAAGCTTTCTTT,CASSPSVNTEAFF
NA,TRBJ1-2,TRBD1,TRBV4-1,TGCGCCAGCAGCCAAGAGCCTACAGGGGGCGCAGGCGGCTACACCTTC,CASSQEPTGGAGGYTF
few,TRBJ2-2,NA,TRBV11-3,TGTGCCAGCTCCACAGGGTCGGCCGGGGAGCTGTTTTTT,CASSTGSAGELFF
few,TRBJ2-5,NA,TRBV6-6,NA,CASSSSRGGLETRYF
NA,TRBJ1-5,NA,TRBV5-5,TGTGCCAGCAGCCCCGGGAGAGTGCAAGGGCCCCAGCATTTT,CASSPGRVQGPQHF
NA,TRBJ2-7,NA,TRBV7-2,TGTGCCAGCAGCCTCTACGGGGGTGGTAACGAGCAGTACTTC,CASSLYGGGNEQYF